The rows below give T cell receptor beta chains drawn from one sample of a study of blood T cells in healthy people across ages. MiXCR was run by TCRdb on the 5' RACE reads, yielding one entry per CDR3 protein. Of approximately 1,000,000 distinct CDR3 sequences in the sample, less than 50% were seen once. Specimen: blood. The receptor source for this set is a woman in her sixties in good health. CDR3s include the opening cysteine and the closing phenylalanine or tryptophan. D genes are given only for firm matches. Size tells how often a clone was seen (once, few, many) or the class of an expanded clone, and some rows leave it out.

V gene	clone size	J gene	D gene	CDR3 DNA	CDR3 protein
TRBV29-1	few	TRBJ2-1	TRBD2	TGCAGCGTCCCGCGGGAGGAAGGGTACAATGAGCAGTTCTTC	CSVPREEGYNEQFF
TRBV29-1	.	TRBJ2-1	.	TGCAGCGTTGCCCCGACAGGCCTAAATAATGAGCAGTTCTTC	CSVAPTGLNNEQFF
TRBV20-1	.	TRBJ2-7	.	TGCAGTGCTAGCGGGATCCTCTCCTACAATGAGCAGTACTTC	CSASGILSYNEQYF
TRBV2	.	TRBJ2-7	TRBD2	TGTGCCAGCAGTCTGTCAGGACTAGCGGGAGAGGAGTACTTC	CASSLSGLAGEEYF
TRBV3-1	.	TRBJ2-1	TRBD2	TGTGCCAGCAGCCAAGGACTAGCGGGACACTACAATGAGCAGTTCTTC	CASSQGLAGHYNEQFF
TRBV2	.	TRBJ2-1	TRBD2	TGTGCCAGCACCACCTGGGGGACTAGCGGGAATGAGCAGTTCTTC	CASTTWGTSGNEQFF
TRBV3-1	few	TRBJ2-7	.	TGTGCCACCCGGGACTCCTTGTACGAGCAGTACTTC	CATRDSLYEQYF
TRBV6-5	.	TRBJ2-1	TRBD2	TGTGCCAGCAGTTACTATCACCTAGCGGGGGAGCAGTTCTTC	CASSYYHLAGEQFF
TRBV9	.	TRBJ1-5	.	TGTGCCAGCAGCCCGACGTGGGCAGGGGATCAGCCCCAGCATTTT	CASSPTWAGDQPQHF
TRBV3-1	.	TRBJ2-1	TRBD2	TGTGCCAGCAGCCCTCCCCCACTACTAGCGGGAGTTGCGAATGAGCAGTTCTTC	CASSPPPLLAGVANEQFF